The present TCR beta chain was sequenced within a study of vaccination and CD4 T cells after COVID-19. Looking at the study overall: Spike peptides, overlapping and drawn from SARS-CoV-2, HCoV-NL63, HCoV-OC43 and HCoV-229E, were used to stimulate cells.

As for treatment: roughly 10-day PBMC culture with coronavirus spike peptide pools or control peptides (ViraFEST assay). ViraFEST sequenced TCRs after peptide-pool expansion of antigen-specific T cells. Concerning this clonotype itself: What it binds is unknown.

The Oncomine TCR Beta short-read assay was what sequenced the DNA obtained from cultured CD4+ T cells. In TCRdb, the PCR reads were re-called with MiXCR into one record per CDR3 protein. Of some 25,000 distinct CDR3 sequences detected, around half appear once; the ten largest clones hold 6.1%. V gave up 3 bases and J gave up 6 bases, with 21 bases separating them. CDR1 and CDR2 (germline): DFQATT, SNEGSKA (reference sequence). The CDR3 is 16 residues long. Material: CD4+ T cells from blood, cultured in vitro. The chain couples TRBV20-1 to TRBJ1-5; a weak D match, TRBD1 (5 bases). The sequence was collected from a human donor who had recovered from COVID-19. The CDR3, as DNA: TGCAGTGCTAGGGACGGTGGCAGGGTAGTCGGTCAGCCCCAGCATTTT. It codes for CSARDGGRVVGQPQHF.